This TCR beta chain came from a study of blood T cells in healthy people across ages (dated by TCRdb to between 2014 and 2017). For the study in its entirety: In model experiments, roughly one uniquely barcoded TCR beta cDNA molecule per two T cells was captured by template switching. The study measured age-related changes in TCR beta repertoire diversity using deep sequencing normalized with unique cDNA molecular identifiers. Donors were grouped into four age groups: young (average approximately 16 years), middle-aged (39), aged (around 56) and long-lived (about 82). The study analyzed two additional independent replicas of 1 million unique cDNA reads from the same blood draw for two donors, one aged 18 to 30 and one aged 80 or older. Broader findings and caveats from the paper: Donor CMV infection status was unknown, potentially confounding age-related changes in expanded clonotypes. Conclusive comparison of naive and antigen-experienced compartments was prevented by the profiling of bulk unsorted PBMCs. Compared with the aged group, more naive CD4+ T cells, fewer expanded clones and increased TCR diversity were shown by the long-lived group, suggesting age selection. Estimates of total diversity based on one million sequenced T cells were regarded as lower bounds and as underestimates. Observed TCR beta diversity correlated strongly with the percentage of naive T cells measured by flow cytometry. As age increased, observed TCR beta diversity per million T cells dropped in a roughly linear way, and a significant reduction was already evident by age 40.

Receptors were amplified or captured by 5' RACE. Sequencing instrument: Illumina HiSeq 2500. A second about 7 to 12 cycle PCR used a sample-barcoded 5' primer and a J-beta primer mix. A template-switch 5' adaptor carrying 12 random nucleotides introduced a unique molecular identifier onto each TCR beta cDNA molecule. Each sample yielded at least 2.5 million CDR3-containing paired-end reads. First-strand cDNA was synthesized from all RNA with the Mint cDNA synthesis kit, primed by a TRBC-specific oligonucleotide. After uracil-DNA glycosylase treatment, a first 18-cycle PCR used universal primers M1SS and BC2_uni_R on all cDNA. The original pipeline was this. Normalization of each sample was performed by random selection of 1 million high-quality reads, each carrying a distinct molecular identifier. Instead of being binned into consensus sequences, reads with shared molecular identifiers were discarded. CDR3 identification, clonotype clustering and error correction used MiTCR with a Q25 quality threshold and the strictest error-elimination algorithm. A nonparametric unseen species model with Euler transformation was used to estimate a lower bound on total TCR beta diversity. TCRdb trimmed public reads at Q25 via fastp, called clones via MiXCR and kept in-frame beta chains. Identical CDR3 protein sequences are pooled into one entry, listed with their most common genes and DNA. None of the V and J calls come from the authors' own analysis; TCRdb made them. The sample includes some 760,000 distinct CDR3 sequences, with more than 20% observed a single time. The ten most abundant clones make up more than 3% of the sample.

Systemically healthy Caucasian individuals from Russia, 39 in total and aged about 6 to 95 years, were included as donors. Each donor gave 9 to 10 milliliters of peripheral blood, collected into EDTA-treated Vacutainer tubes. Ficoll-Paque density-gradient centrifugation was used to isolate PBMCs, with at least 7 million obtained per sample. Trizol reagent was used to extract total RNA from the PBMCs, yielding at least 5 micrograms per sample. For every donor, an aliquot of PBMCs went through flow cytometry to measure the percentages of naive CD45RAhigh/CD27high T cells. The germline V end is reduced by 0 bases and the J end by 2 bases; junction bases left unmatched: 7. Per the germline V gene, LGHNA is the CDR1 and YSLEER is the CDR2. Its CDR3 holds 17 amino acids, cysteine through phenylalanine. Of all the DNA, just the CDR3 is kept, 51 bases in frame from base 1. To note about this clonotype: No cognate antigen has been identified for it. No much larger clonotype is one base removed from it; base qualities were not supplied.

This same sample was also part of a study on T cells of mothers and their children. Reported in the second study: Donors were nine systemically healthy Caucasian individuals: three mothers and their six children. cDNA synthesis used all of the extracted RNA, with roughly 1.5 ug of RNA in each 15 ul reaction. In the second PCR, the M1S primer introduced both the sample barcodes and 2-4 random nucleotides. Over 9 million TCR beta CDR3 reads were obtained for each mother, and about 3 million reads were obtained for each child. TCR recombination output is similarly shaped by thymic selection in related and unrelated pairs, with a minor effect exerted by inherited differences. Related mother-child pairs always showed normalized repertoire overlap that was slightly higher than in unrelated mother-child pairs, though the difference was never significant. No persistent microchimeric T cell clones were detected, at a sensitivity of roughly 99 clones per million clonotypes. In the study, deep NGS was used to compare the TCR beta repertoires of mothers and children, and features distinguishing related mother-child pairs from unrelated individuals were sought. On average, the children were roughly 12 +/- 4 years old, while the mothers were roughly 40 +/- 4 years old. After adapter ligation with NEBNext reagents, the libraries were sequenced on Illumina HiSeq 2000 with 100+100 nt paired-end reads. To prevent cross-contamination, the mother and child libraries were prepared a month apart and were sequenced in separate runs. Between roughly 500,000 and 2,300,000 distinct TCR beta clonotypes were identified per donor. Naive TCR beta clonotypes were estimated from low-frequency clonotypes matched to each donor's FACS-determined naive share, without sorting.

The sequence joins TRBV4-3 to TRBJ2-4, with TRBD2 matching 7 junction bases. The receptor was isolated from a boy aged 5-17 years in good health. The specimen was blood. The CDR3 loop reads CASSQDLSGDPKNIQYF. The bases read TGCGCCAGCAGCCAAGATTTAAGCGGGGACCCCAAAAACATTCAGTACTTC.